This T cell receptor (beta chain) was captured in a study of blood T cell repertoires in COVID-19. Study background: Acute and convalescent COVID-19 samples came from the United States, Italy and Spain. PBMCs, B-cell-depleted T cells, or T cells provided the cDNA or gDNA that made up the material.

Trimming removed 4 bases from V and 2 bases from J; junction bases left unmatched: 10. The CDR3 has 16 amino acids. Germline V lookup: CDR1 MGHRA, CDR2 YSYEKL. Original methodology: Estimation of nucleated cell counts was performed using reference gene primer amplification. Repertoires were generated with immunoSEQ multiplex PCR, while TCRdb's copy carries only in-frame clones and drops some. The V and J calls and clone size come from that table; D and trimming were worked out from the DNA. The data show about 260,000 clones, 70% to 90% seen once. Sequenced input: peripheral blood. The TCR sequence derives from a man aged 18 to 29 with active or convalescent COVID-19. The V and J genes are TRBV4-1 and TRBJ1-1; 7 bases are a match to TRBD1. CDR3 loop: CASSPNPGQINTEAFF. The CDR3 nucleotides are TGCGCCAGCAGCCCGAATCCGGGACAGATAAACACTGAAGCTTTCTTT.